Given below is one T cell receptor beta chain in context. Autoimmune disease history or systemic immunosuppression excluded patients. Patients had blood sampled at baseline and again on cycle 4 day 1 and cycle 7 day 1. The assay was immunoSEQ multiplex PCR, and TCRdb's table has in-frame clones only and misses some. Found here are approximately 66,000 clones, 80% to 90% of them singletons; the top ten hold about 6.3%. This sample was taken from a study of OX40 agonist ivuxolimab in advanced cancers. Per germline, CDR1 MDHEN and CDR2 SYDVKM. V shed 6 bases and J shed 0 bases, with 11 bases lying between them. The CDR3 runs to 14 residues.

Sequences were derived from CD4+ or CD8+ T cells sorted from blood, sampled in a trial of the OX40 agonist ivuxolimab. This TCR was recovered from an adult with an advanced solid tumor such as melanoma, head and neck, liver or kidney cancer. V gene TRBV28 combines with J gene TRBJ2-5, with D possibly being TRBD1 (6 bases). The CDR3 sequence: CASSPDSYQETQYF. The CDR3 DNA reads TGTGCCAGCAGCCCGGACAGTTACCAAGAGACCCAGTACTTC.